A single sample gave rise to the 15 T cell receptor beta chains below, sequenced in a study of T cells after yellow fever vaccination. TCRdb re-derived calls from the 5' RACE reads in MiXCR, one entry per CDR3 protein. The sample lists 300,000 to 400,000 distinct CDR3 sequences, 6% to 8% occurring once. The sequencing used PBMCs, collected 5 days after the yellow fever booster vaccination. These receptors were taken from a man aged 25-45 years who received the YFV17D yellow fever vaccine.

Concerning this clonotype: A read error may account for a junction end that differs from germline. The CDR3 loop is CASSSSSRGLAANEQFF. The CDR3 DNA is TGTGCTAGCAGCTCCTCTAGCCGGGGACTAGCGGCAAATGAGCAGTTCTTC. The chain recombines TRBV7-7 with TRBJ2-1; TRBD2 agrees at 11 bases. This CDR3 is built from 17 residues. Germline-derived CDR1 and CDR2 are SSHAT and FNYEAQ (reference sequence). Full variable domain (remainder filled in from reference TRBV7-7 and TRBJ2-1): GAGVSQSPRYKVTKRGQDVTLRCDPISSHATLYWYQQALGQGPEFLTYFNYEAQPDKSGLPSDRFSAERPEGSISTLTIQRTEQRDSAMYRCASSSSSRGLAANEQFFGPGTRLTVL.

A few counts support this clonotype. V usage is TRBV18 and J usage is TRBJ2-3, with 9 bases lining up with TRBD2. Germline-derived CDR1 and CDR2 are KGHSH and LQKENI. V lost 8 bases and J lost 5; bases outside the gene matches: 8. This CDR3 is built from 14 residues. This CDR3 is CASLAGGPEDTQYF. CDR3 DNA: TGTGCCAGCCTTGCGGGAGGGCCCGAAGATACGCAGTATTTT.

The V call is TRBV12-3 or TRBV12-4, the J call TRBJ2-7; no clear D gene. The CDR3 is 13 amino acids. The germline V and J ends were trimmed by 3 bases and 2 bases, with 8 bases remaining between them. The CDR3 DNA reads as TGTGCCAGCAGTTTGGTGGGCCCCTACGAGCAGTACTTC. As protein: CASSLVGPYEQYF.

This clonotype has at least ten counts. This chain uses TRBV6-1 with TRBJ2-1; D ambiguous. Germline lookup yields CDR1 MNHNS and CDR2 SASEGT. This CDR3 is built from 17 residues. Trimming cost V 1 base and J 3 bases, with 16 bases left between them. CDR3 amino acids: CASSEGYSPRLYNEQFF. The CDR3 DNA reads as TGTGCCAGCAGTGAAGGGTACTCGCCGAGACTCTACAATGAGCAGTTCTTC.

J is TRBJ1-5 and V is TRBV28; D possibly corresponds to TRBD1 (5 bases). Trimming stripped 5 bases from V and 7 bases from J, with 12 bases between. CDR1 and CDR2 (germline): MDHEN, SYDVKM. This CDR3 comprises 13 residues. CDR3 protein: CASSDSGLQPQHF. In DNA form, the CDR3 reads TGTGCCAGCAGTGATTCAGGGTTACAGCCCCAGCATTTT.

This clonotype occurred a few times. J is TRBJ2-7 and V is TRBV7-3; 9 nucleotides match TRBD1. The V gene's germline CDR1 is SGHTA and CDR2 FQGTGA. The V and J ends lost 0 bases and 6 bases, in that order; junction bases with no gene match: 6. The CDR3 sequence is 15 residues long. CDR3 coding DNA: TGTGCCAGCAGCTTAACGGGGGACAGGGTGGGCGAGCAGTACTTC. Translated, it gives CASSLTGDRVGEQYF.

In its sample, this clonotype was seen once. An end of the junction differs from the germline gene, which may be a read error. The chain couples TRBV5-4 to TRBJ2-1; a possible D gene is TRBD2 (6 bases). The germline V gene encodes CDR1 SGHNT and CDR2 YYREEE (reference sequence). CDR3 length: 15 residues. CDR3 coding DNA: TGTGCCGGCAGCTTGGTGGCTGTGGGAGGCAATGAGCAGTTCTTC. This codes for CAGSLVAVGGNEQFF.

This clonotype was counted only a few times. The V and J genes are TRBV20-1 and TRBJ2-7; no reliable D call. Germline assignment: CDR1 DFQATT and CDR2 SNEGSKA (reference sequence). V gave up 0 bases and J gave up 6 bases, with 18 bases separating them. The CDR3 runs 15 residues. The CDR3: CSAREARALSIEQYF. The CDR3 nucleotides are TGCAGTGCTAGAGAGGCCCGGGCCCTTAGTATCGAGCAGTACTTC.

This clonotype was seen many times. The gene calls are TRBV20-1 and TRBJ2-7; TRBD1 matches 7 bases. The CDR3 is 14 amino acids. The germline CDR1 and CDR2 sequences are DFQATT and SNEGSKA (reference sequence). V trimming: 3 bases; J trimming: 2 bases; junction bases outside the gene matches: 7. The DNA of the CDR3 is TGCAGTGCTAGGGGGACAGCCATCCCCTACGAGCAGTACTTC. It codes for CSARGTAIPYEQYF.

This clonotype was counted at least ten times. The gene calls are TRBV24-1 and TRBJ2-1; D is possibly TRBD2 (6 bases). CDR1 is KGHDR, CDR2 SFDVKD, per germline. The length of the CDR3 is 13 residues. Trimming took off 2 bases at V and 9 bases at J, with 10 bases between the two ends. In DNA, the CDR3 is TGTGCCACCAGTGATTACGTGGGGGGTGAGCAGTTCTTC. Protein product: CATSDYVGGEQFF.

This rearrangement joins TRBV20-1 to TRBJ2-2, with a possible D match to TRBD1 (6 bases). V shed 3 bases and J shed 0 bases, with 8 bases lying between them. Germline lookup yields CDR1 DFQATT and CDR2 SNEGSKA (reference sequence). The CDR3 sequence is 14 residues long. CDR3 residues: CSASHRANTGELFF. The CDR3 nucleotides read TGCAGTGCTAGTCACAGGGCGAACACCGGGGAGCTGTTTTTT.

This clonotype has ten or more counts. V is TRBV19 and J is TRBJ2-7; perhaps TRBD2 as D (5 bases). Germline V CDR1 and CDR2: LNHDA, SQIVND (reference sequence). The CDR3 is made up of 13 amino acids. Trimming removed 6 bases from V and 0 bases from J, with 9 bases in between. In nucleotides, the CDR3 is TGTGCCAGTAGGGCGGGCAGCTCCTACGAGCAGTACTTC. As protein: CASRAGSSYEQYF.

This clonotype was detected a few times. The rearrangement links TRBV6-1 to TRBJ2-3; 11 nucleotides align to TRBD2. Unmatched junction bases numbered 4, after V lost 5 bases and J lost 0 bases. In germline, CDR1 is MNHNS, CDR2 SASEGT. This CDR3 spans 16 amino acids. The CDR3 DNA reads TGTGCCAGCAGTAAAGGACTAGCGGGTAGCACAGATACGCAGTATTTT. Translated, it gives CASSKGLAGSTDTQYF.

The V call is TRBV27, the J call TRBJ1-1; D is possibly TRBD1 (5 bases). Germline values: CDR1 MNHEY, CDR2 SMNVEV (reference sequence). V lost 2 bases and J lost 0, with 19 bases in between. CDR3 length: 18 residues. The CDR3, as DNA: TGTGCCAGCAGTTTACGTGGTGTTTGGGGGGAGATGAACACTGAAGCTTTCTTT. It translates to CASSLRGVWGEMNTEAFF.

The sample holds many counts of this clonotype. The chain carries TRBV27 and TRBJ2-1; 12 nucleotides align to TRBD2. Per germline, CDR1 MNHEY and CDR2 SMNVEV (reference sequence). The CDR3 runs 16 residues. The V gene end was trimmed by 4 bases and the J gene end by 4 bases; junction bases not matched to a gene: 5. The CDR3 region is CASSSRTSGVYNEQFF. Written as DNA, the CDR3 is TGTGCCAGCAGTTCCCGGACTAGCGGGGTTTACAATGAGCAGTTCTTC.